A single sample gave rise to the 7 T cell receptor beta chains below, sequenced in a study of CD8 T cells in ankylosing spondylitis. TCRdb passed the 5' RACE reads through MiXCR, listing each CDR3 protein once. The data contain about 240,000 distinct CDR3 sequences, roughly a quarter of them singletons. Sequencing input: blood, either unsorted or a sorted T cell fraction (not recorded which). Source of these receptors: a male donor with ankylosing spondylitis or in good health (not recorded which).

V and J are TRBV2 and TRBJ1-1, with TRBD1 identical over 7 bases. Trimming removed 7 bases from V and 0 bases from J; junction bases left unmatched: 2. CDR1 is SNHLY and CDR2 is FYNNEI in the germline V gene. This CDR3 region has 13 residues. DNA for the CDR3: TGTGCCAGCAAGGGACAGCTGAACACTGAAGCTTTCTTT. This sequence encodes CASKGQLNTEAFF.

This clonotype was seen repeatedly, ten times or more. J is TRBJ1-1 and V is TRBV12-3 or TRBV12-4; tentative D call: TRBD1 (5 bases). The CDR3 consists of 15 residues. Trimming removed 3 bases at V and 0 bases at J, with 11 bases between. The CDR3 sequence is CASSLGRRMNTEAFF. The CDR3 nucleotides read TGTGCCAGCAGTTTGGGGCGGAGGATGAACACTGAAGCTTTCTTT.

This clonotype appeared many times. The chain uses TRBV20-1 and TRBJ2-1; TRBD2 agrees at 8 bases. Germline assignment: CDR1 DFQATT and CDR2 SNEGSKA (reference sequence). V lost 6 bases, J lost 4 bases, and 11 bases stayed unmatched. This CDR3 comprises 15 residues. The CDR3 sequence: CSAANPGLEYNEQFF. The DNA for the CDR3 is TGCAGTGCCGCGAATCCGGGACTAGAGTACAATGAGCAGTTCTTC.

This clonotype was detected a few times. The chain couples TRBV20-1 to TRBJ2-5; 8 bases match TRBD1. Germline trimming cut 1 base from V and 7 bases from J; bases unmatched to any gene: 8. Looked up from germline, CDR1 is DFQATT and CDR2 is SNEGSKA (reference sequence). CDR3 size: 14 residues. The CDR3 nucleotides read TGCAGTGCTAGAGTGACAGGGGCTCCGGGGACCCAGTACTTC. Translated, it gives CSARVTGAPGTQYF.

This rearrangement joins TRBV4-1 to TRBJ2-5; D remains unclear. The CDR3 is made up of 15 amino acids. Germline V gives CDR1 MGHRA, CDR2 YSYEKL. Trimming pared 0 bases from V and 2 bases from J, leaving 10 bases between. The CDR3 here is CASSQEARVQETQYF. Written as DNA, the CDR3 is TGCGCCAGCAGCCAAGAGGCTAGGGTACAAGAGACCCAGTACTTC.

This clonotype was counted a few times. This sequence joins TRBV12-3 or TRBV12-4 and TRBJ1-5; TRBD1 agrees at 8 bases. Germline trimming cut 6 bases from V and 4 bases from J; bases unmatched to any gene: 14. The CDR3 is 17 amino acids. The CDR3 DNA is TGTGCCAGCAGAGCAAATCCAGGGGGCGCGGGAAATCAGCCCCAGCATTTT. Translating gives CASRANPGGAGNQPQHF.

This clonotype was seen only a few times. The chain has TRBV29-1 and TRBJ2-5; 9 bases agree with TRBD2. J gave up 2 bases and V 4 bases, and 5 bases lay outside the gene matches. The CDR3 is 14 residues long. From germline, CDR1 is SQVTM and CDR2 ANQGSEA. CDR3 DNA: TGCAGCGTTGTAAGACTAGCGGTTCAAGAGACCCAGTACTTC. Encoded protein: CSVVRLAVQETQYF.